This T cell receptor beta chain was recovered during a study of T cell repertoires in cytomegalovirus infection. Study as a whole: Indications of both CMV infection and matching HLA type were provided by public TCR beta signatures. Broader study findings: The ex vivo response was dominated by HLA-C-restricted CMV-specific TCR beta clonotypes. Frequencies of public TCR beta families were cumulated, and this identified carriers of CMV plus the relevant HLA.

TCRdb reprocessed the reads with MiXCR, giving one entry per CDR3 protein. The sample consists of roughly 720,000 distinct CDR3 sequences, roughly a third of them appearing once. V lost 2 bases and J 7 bases, leaving 15 bases between the germline ends. CDR1 is MDHEN, CDR2 SYDVKM, per germline. The CDR3 consists of 15 residues. Notes on this clonotype: Its cognate antigen is unknown.

This TCR was sampled from a human donor in good health (CMV status not recorded). Some clones in this sample may be carry-over from other donors' samples. Sample: PBMCs. The rearrangement links TRBV28 to TRBJ1-5, with D maybe TRBD1 (6 bases). CDR3 protein: CASSLVGRRGQPQHF. CDR3 DNA sequence: TGTGCCAGCAGTTTAGTAGGCCGGAGGGGGCAGCCCCAGCATTTT.